The clone carrying this TCR beta chain was seen only once. V lost 4 bases, J lost 2 bases, and 11 bases stayed unmatched. There are 16 residues in the CDR3. The table came from immunoSEQ multiplex PCR; TCRdb's copy has only in-frame clones and leaves some out. The repertoire holds 1.6 million or so clones, with around 97% as singletons. The sample is drawn from a study of shared clonotypes between healthy human individuals. The chain is built from TRBV5-3 and TRBJ2-5; 7 bases agree with TRBD2. TRBV5-3 is flagged as an ORF with uncertain function. The receptor comes from a man aged 25-45 years in good health. Sequencing used naive CD4+ T cells sorted from blood. Regarding subset: CD45RA+ positively selected. CDR3 DNA: TGTGCCAGAAGCACAACAGGCGCCGGGGGGCAAGAGACCCAGTACTTC. Translation gives CARSTTGAGGQETQYF.